This TCR beta chain was sequenced for a study of T cells expressing NK-cell markers. Study overall: Sorted CD3+CD56-NKG2C+, CD3+CD56+NKG2C+ and CD3+CD56+NKG2C- T cells supplied the TCR beta repertoires. Among the eight sequenced donors, seven tested HCMV-seropositive and one tested seronegative.

Libraries used 5'RACE template switching adding universal primer site and UMIs. Reanalyzing the 5' RACE reads, TCRdb keeps one entry per CDR3 protein, without DNA. The sample totals approximately 460,000 distinct CDR3 sequences. Notes on the study in general: The study found these clonotypes also leading the CD3+CD56-NKG2C+ fraction in four donors.

The germline V gene encodes CDR1 DFQATT and CDR2 SNEGSKA (reference sequence). The CDR3 contains 15 residues. Concerning this clonotype itself: Its antigen is currently unknown.

The TCR sequence derives from a woman between 18 and 70 years old in good health. The chain joins TRBV20-1 to TRBJ2-3. The sequenced material came from blood T cells: a sorted CD56 or NKG2C T cell subset, CD4+ or CD8+ T cells, or bulk PBMC T cells (not recorded which). The CDR3 sequence is CSARDPSGRTDTQYF.